Listed here are 10 T cell receptor beta chains from one sample, sequenced in a study of cytomegalovirus exposure and HLA in healthy donors (dated by TCRdb to about 2017). Libraries were prepared through the immunoSEQ multiplex PCR assay. For the multiplex PCR, a mixture combining 60 forward primers for TCR Vbeta segments and 13 reverse primers for TCR Jbeta segments was used. TCRdb's version of the immuneACCESS table is confined to in-frame rearrangements and falls short of the full clone set. An unresolved V gene accounts for under half of the shortfall where checked; the remainder is of unknown origin. The table for this sample lists tens of thousands of clones; roughly 79% of them were counted only once. 2.5% to 3% of the sample rests with the top ten. The sequenced material came from PBMCs. These receptors came from a man aged 50 or older in good health and CMV-seronegative.

The CDR3 is CASRVQGLFEAFF. The CDR3 coding sequence is TGTGCCAGCAGGGTACAGGGCTTATTTGAAGCTTTCTTT. This chain joins TRBV6-1 and TRBJ1-1, with a tentative D call TRBD1 (6 bases). With 6 bases removed from V and 7 bases from J, the gap between germline ends came to 15 bases. This CDR3 contains 13 residues. Germline V gene data show CDR1 as MNHNS and CDR2 as SASEGT.

The chain uses TRBV5-6 and TRBJ1-2; D not resolved. Germline assignment: CDR1 SGHDT and CDR2 YYEEEE. The CDR3 runs 11 residues. Trimming left V 4 bases short and J 8 bases short, with 9 bases between. The CDR3 nucleotides are TGTGCCAGCAGCGAAATCGGGGGCTACACCTTC. Translation gives CASSEIGGYTF.

The chain combines TRBV6-5 with TRBJ2-4; 7 positions match TRBD1. Trimming removed 6 bases from V and 14 bases from J; junction bases left unmatched: 13. The CDR3 consists of 13 residues. CDR1 is MNHEY and CDR2 is SVGAGI in the germline V gene. CDR3 residues: CASSRLRGTFEYF. The CDR3 DNA sequence: TGTGCCAGCAGCCGCCTCAGGGGGACCTTTGAGTACTTC.

This chain joins TRBV6-5 and TRBJ2-7, with TRBD1 as a possible D gene (5 bases). Germline-derived CDR1 and CDR2 are MNHEY and SVGAGI. The CDR3 covers 15 residues. V was pared by 0 bases and J by 2 bases, with 11 bases between. The DNA for the CDR3 is TGTGCCAGCAGTTACTCAACACAGGTGGCCTACGAGCAGTACTTC. Translated, it gives CASSYSTQVAYEQYF.

The chain has TRBV7-9 and TRBJ1-6; TRBD1 matches 8 bases. The J segment lost 7 bases and the V segment lost 5 bases, leaving 7 bases of the junction unmatched. The CDR3 covers 15 residues. Germline CDR1 reads SEHNR; CDR2 reads FQNEAQ (reference sequence). The CDR3 is CASSGRQGSNSPLHF. The CDR3 DNA reads TGTGCCAGCAGCGGACGACAGGGGTCGAATTCACCCCTCCACTTT.

The chain recombines TRBV11-3 with TRBJ2-7; D might be TRBD2 (5 bases). CDR3 length: 12 amino acids. Germline V CDR1 and CDR2: SGHNT, YENEEA. Trimming removed 3 bases from V and 6 bases from J, with 9 bases in between. The CDR3 coding sequence is TGTGCCAGCAGCTTGAAACGGGGCGAGCAGTACTTC. This translates into CASSLKRGEQYF.

This chain joins TRBV11-3 and TRBJ2-3; 12 bases align to TRBD2. With 5 bases clipped from V and 2 bases from J, the junction kept 5 bases outside the gene matches. This CDR3 region has 16 residues. From germline, CDR1 is SGHNT and CDR2 YENEEA. As DNA, the CDR3 is TGTGCCAGCAGCAAGAGGACTAGCGGGGACACAGATACGCAGTATTTT. It is translated as CASSKRTSGDTDTQYF.

This clone was seen only a few times. The CDR3 reads CASSSGQGGEQYF. CDR3 DNA sequence: TGTGCCAGCAGCTCGGGACAGGGGGGCGAGCAGTACTTC. V and J are TRBV7-9 and TRBJ2-7; 11 nucleotides align to TRBD1. The CDR3 covers 13 residues. Germline trimming cut 4 bases from V and 6 bases from J; bases unmatched to any gene: 2. The germline CDR1 and CDR2 sequences are SEHNR and FQNEAQ (reference sequence).

This clone appeared a few times. The V call is TRBV13, the J call TRBJ2-3, with 10 nucleotides matching TRBD2. Germline CDR1 and CDR2: PRHDT and FYEKMQ (reference sequence). CDR3 size: 18 residues. V shed 0 bases and J 2 bases; nucleotides not matched to a gene: 8. CDR3 loop: CASSLGSASGGATDTQYF. CDR3 nucleotide sequence: TGTGCCAGCAGCTTAGGATCGGCTAGCGGGGGTGCCACAGATACGCAGTATTTT.

This chain joins TRBV6-6 and TRBJ1-2; D might be TRBD1 (5 bases). Germline CDR1 is MNHNY and CDR2 is SVGAGI (reference sequence). The CDR3 extends over 15 amino acids. V was clipped by 4 bases and J by 3 bases, with 15 bases between them. CDR3 DNA: TGTGCCAGCAGTTTCCGGGGGGGGAGCGACTATGGCTACACCTTC. It is translated as CASSFRGGSDYGYTF.